This record covers a single T cell receptor beta chain. This specimen comes from a study of identical twins' blood T cells. TCRdb reanalysed the 5' RACE reads using MiXCR and keeps one entry per CDR3 protein. The data show hundreds of thousands of distinct CDR3 sequences, under 30% seen once. V lost 4 bases to trimming and J lost 3 bases; unmatched junction nucleotides: 7. The germline V gene has CDR1 SGDLS and CDR2 YYNGEE. This CDR3 is built from 16 residues. The receptor's source is a woman aged 18-49 years in good health. The V gene is TRBV9, the J gene TRBJ2-3; 11 nucleotides align to TRBD2. The sample taken for sequencing was PBMCs. The DNA of the CDR3 is TGTGCCAGCAGCCTACTAGCGGGAGAAGGTACAGATACGCAGTATTTT. It translates to CASSLLAGEGTDTQYF. The full variable domain, with the rest looked up from reference TRBV9 and TRBJ2-3, is DSGVTQTPKHLITATGQRVTLRCSPRSGDLSVYWYQQSLDQGLQFLIQYYNGEERAKGNILERFSAQQFPDLHSELNLSSLELGDSALYFCASSLLAGEGTDTQYFGPGTRLTVL.